This T cell receptor beta chain emerged from a study of blood T cell repertoires in COVID-19. On the study more broadly: Samples representing acute and convalescent COVID-19 were sourced from the United States, Italy and Spain. In each case, the material was cDNA or gDNA derived from T cells, B-cell-depleted T cells, or PBMCs.

Method: immunoSEQ multiplex PCR; TCRdb's copy keeps in-frame clones and lacks some. The sample consists of a few hundred thousand clones, 85% to 90% of them appearing once. V was pared by 5 bases and J by 2 bases, with 3 bases of the junction left unmatched. This CDR3 contains 14 residues. Germline assignment: CDR1 SGHTA and CDR2 FQGNSA. This chain uses TRBV7-2 with TRBJ1-5, with 7 nucleotides matching TRBD1. The receptor's source is an older woman with COVID-19, enrolled during active disease. The sequenced material came from peripheral blood. The CDR3 DNA reads as TGTGCCAGCAGCCGGGACAGCCGCAATCAGCCCCAGCATTTT. Protein: CASSRDSRNQPQHF.